The sequence of this T cell receptor (beta chain) was determined in a study of blood T cell repertoires in COVID-19. Some clones are missing from TCRdb's copy, which holds only in-frame ones; the method was immunoSEQ multiplex PCR. Altogether roughly 140,000 clones are present, more than 65% being singletons, with the ten largest covering roughly a tenth. CDR1 is SGHNT, CDR2 YENEEA, per germline. The CDR3 runs 13 residues. V lost 2 bases and J lost 4, with 8 bases in between. The TCR was taken from a man aged 60 to 69 with active or convalescent COVID-19. V usage is TRBV11-3 and J usage is TRBJ1-1; TRBD1 might be the D (5 bases). Sequencing was performed on peripheral blood. Written as DNA, the CDR3 is TGTGCCAGCAGCTTACGGGGGACCACTGAAGCTTTCTTT. Its translation: CASSLRGTTEAFF. Based on the CDR3 plus reference TRBV11-3 and TRBJ1-1, the full variable domain is EAGVVQSPRYKIIEKKQPVAFWCNPISGHNTLYWYLQNLGQGPELLIRYENEEAVDDSQLPKDRFSAERLKGVDSTLKIQPAELGDSAVYLCASSLRGTTEAFFGQGTRLTVV.